This T cell receptor beta chain stems from a study of cytotoxic CD8 clonotypes in ibrutinib-treated CLL. The overall study: Complete response was seen in 2 patients and partial in about 24; some 12 progressed and around 14 stayed remitted after a median 68 months. Points from the study as a whole: Once treatment began, public clonotypes, which were uncommon, contracted or stayed stable. Clonality increased with ibrutinib response but returned toward baseline at progression.

Clones were read by immunoSEQ multiplex PCR, and TCRdb kept only the in-frame ones, dropping some. This repertoire shows tens of thousands of clones, over 75% found once; its top ten account for under 4%. A few counts support this clone. Its antigen remains unidentified. This TCR was sampled from a human donor with chronic lymphocytic leukemia. Sequences were derived from PBMCs, sampled after 12 months of ibrutinib treatment.

Written as DNA, the CDR3 is TGTGCCAGCAGCTTGGGAGGGACAGGGGCTCGGGAGACCCAGTACTTC. This translates into CASSLGGTGARETQYF. The chain is built from TRBV5-6 and TRBJ2-5, with 10 bases aligning to TRBD1. Germline CDR1 reads SGHDT; CDR2 reads YYEEEE. The CDR3 has 16 residues. Germline trimming cut 0 bases from V and 5 bases from J; bases unmatched to any gene: 7.